The 21 T cell receptor beta chains given below trace back to one sample, sequenced in a study of vaccination and CD4 T cells after COVID-19. Their target antigens are unknown. An Oncomine TCR Beta short-read assay was used to sequence the DNA from cultured CD4+ T cells. TCRdb re-analysed the PCR reads in MiXCR, keeping a single row per CDR3 protein. The repertoire holds under 20,000 distinct CDR3 sequences, with 65% to 80% as singletons. Treatment of the sample: roughly 11-day PBMC culture with coronavirus spike peptide pools or control peptides (ViraFEST assay). The sequenced sample was CD4+ T cells from blood, cultured in vitro, obtained after SARS-CoV-2 vaccination. The source of these receptors is a human donor who received a COVID-19 vaccine.

CDR3: CASSYLAEYTEAFF. The CDR3 region has the DNA TGTGCCAGCAGTTACCTCGCCGAATACACTGAAGCTTTCTTT. This chain joins TRBV6-2 or TRBV6-3 and TRBJ1-1; D is unresolved. Germline CDR1 reads MNHEY; CDR2 reads SVGEGT. CDR3 length: 14 amino acids. V lost 2 bases, J lost 3 bases, and 10 bases lay in between.

The genes are TRBV7-2 and TRBJ2-2; D might be TRBD1 or TRBD2, each matching 5 bases. In germline, CDR1 is SGHTA, CDR2 FQGNSA. V was pared by 5 bases and J by 2 bases, with 9 bases between. CDR3 length: 14 residues. For the CDR3, the DNA is TGTGCCAGCAGCCGGGGCCAAAACACCGGGGAGCTGTTTTTT. Protein sequence: CASSRGQNTGELFF.

This clonotype occurred a few times. The genes are TRBV15 and TRBJ1-2; D is possibly TRBD1 (5 bases). Trimming shortened V by 5 bases and J by 4 bases, and 11 bases separated the two germline ends. The CDR3 is made up of 13 amino acids. Germline V CDR1 and CDR2: LNHNV, YYDKDF (reference sequence). This CDR3 is CATSRDGSYGYTF. CDR3 nucleotides: TGTGCCACCAGCCGGGACGGTTCCTATGGCTACACCTTC.

This chain connects TRBV7-8 to TRBJ1-3; no clear D gene. Trimming stripped 0 bases from V and 4 bases from J, with 4 bases between. CDR3 length equals 13 residues. Germline V gene lookup returns CDR1 SGHVS and CDR2 FQNEAQ. CDR3 residues: CASSLAPGNTIYF. The CDR3 DNA reads TGTGCCAGCAGCTTAGCCCCGGGAAACACCATATATTTT.

The chain has TRBV6-5 and TRBJ1-2; D call uncertain. The CDR3 is made up of 17 amino acids. V lost 0 bases and J 5 bases, leaving 19 bases between the germline ends. From germline, CDR1 is MNHEY and CDR2 SVGAGI. The CDR3 DNA sequence: TGTGCCAGCAGTTACTCGATTATCGTAGCCGATGGGTATGGCTACACCTTC. This encodes CASSYSIIVADGYGYTF.

This clonotype was recorded a few times. The rearrangement joins TRBV2 to TRBJ1-2; 7 nucleotides line up with TRBD1. V lost 5 bases and J lost 8; bases outside the gene matches: 11. This CDR3 region has 14 residues. Per the germline V gene, CDR1 is SNHLY and CDR2 is FYNNEI. Here the CDR3 reads CASSRGQAGMGYTF. The CDR3 DNA sequence: TGTGCCAGCAGTCGCGGACAGGCCGGGATGGGCTACACCTTC.

This clonotype was observed a few times. V usage is TRBV27 and J usage is TRBJ1-6, with 7 bases identical to TRBD1. V shed 8 bases and J 6 bases; nucleotides not matched to a gene: 4. The CDR3 is made up of 13 amino acids. Germline V CDR1 and CDR2: MNHEY, SMNVEV (reference sequence). The CDR3 is CASGDRVNSPLHF. DNA for the CDR3: TGTGCCAGCGGAGACAGGGTTAATTCACCCCTCCACTTT.

The chain has TRBV27 and TRBJ2-7; 7 bases match TRBD1. J lost 0 bases, V lost 2 bases, and 4 bases had no gene match. Per germline, CDR1 MNHEY and CDR2 SMNVEV (reference sequence). The CDR3 is made up of 15 amino acids. Written as DNA, the CDR3 is TGTGCCAGCAGTTTAGGGGCAGGGGGCTCCTACGAGCAGTACTTC. This gives the protein CASSLGAGGSYEQYF.

For the CDR3, the DNA is TGCAGTGCTAGTGACAGGTTTGGGTATGGCTACACCTTC. Translation gives CSASDRFGYGYTF. The J gene is TRBJ1-2, the V gene TRBV20-1, with D perhaps matching TRBD1 (6 bases). This CDR3 is built from 13 residues. Germline CDR1 is DFQATT and CDR2 is SNEGSKA (reference sequence). Trimming pared 3 bases from V and 5 bases from J, leaving 13 bases between.

The chain is built from TRBV6-1 and TRBJ1-2; TRBD1 matches 7 bases. Germline V gene data show CDR1 as MNHNS and CDR2 as SASEGT. The CDR3 is 19 residues long. The V gene end was trimmed by 6 bases and the J gene end by 5 bases; junction bases not matched to a gene: 24. Here the CDR3 DNA reads TGTGCCAGCAGCAGAATACCGGGACCGGGACAGCGGGCAAGTTATGGCTACACCTTC. It encodes CASSRIPGPGQRASYGYTF.

There are a few counts of this clonotype. The rearrangement uses TRBV6-1 and TRBJ1-2, with TRBD1 matching over 7 bases. This CDR3 is 16 amino acids long. Germline values: CDR1 MNHNS, CDR2 SASEGT. J lost 0 bases, V lost 6 bases, and 10 bases had no gene match. CDR3 nucleotides: TGTGCCAGCAGAGGGGACAGAATTCTAGCTAACTATGGCTACACCTTC. It translates to CASRGDRILANYGYTF.

This clonotype was seen just once. The chain is built from TRBV12-3 or TRBV12-4 and TRBJ1-5; no clear D. The CDR3 extends over 12 amino acids. Trimming took off 3 bases at V and 7 bases at J, with 7 bases between the two ends. For the CDR3, the DNA is TGTGCCAGCAGTTTGGATGTCCAGCCCCAGCATTTT. It is translated as CASSLDVQPQHF.

The V and J genes are TRBV30 and TRBJ2-3; 7 bases map to TRBD2. CDR1 GTSNPN and CDR2 SVGIG come from the germline V gene (reference sequence). Unmatched junction bases numbered 4, after V lost 0 bases and J lost 4 bases. The CDR3 has 14 residues. The CDR3 region is CAWSVPGGADTQYF. The CDR3 DNA is TGTGCCTGGAGTGTCCCGGGAGGCGCAGATACGCAGTATTTT.

This clonotype was seen just once. The chain recombines TRBV10-2 with TRBJ1-6, with D tentatively TRBD1 (6 bases). The V gene's germline CDR1 is WSHSY and CDR2 SAAADI. The CDR3 sequence is 13 residues long. V was shortened by 3 bases and J by 10 bases, with 10 bases between the two germline ends. CDR3 in DNA: TGCGCCAGCAGTGACCAGGGGTACTCACCCCTCCACTTT. It specifies CASSDQGYSPLHF.

The chain combines TRBV21-1 with TRBJ2-3. TRBV21-1 is a known pseudogene. This CDR3 spans 14 amino acids. This CDR3 is CASSKAGSTDTQYF. The CDR3 DNA is TGTGCCAGCAGCAAAGCTGGCAGCACAGATACGCAGTATTTT.

This chain joins TRBV7-8 and TRBJ1-5; the D is unclear. Trimming cost V 1 base and J 6 bases, with 13 bases left between them. The V gene's germline CDR1 is SGHVS and CDR2 FQNEAQ. This CDR3 spans 15 amino acids. The CDR3 protein is CASSLESGSGQPQHF. CDR3 bases: TGTGCCAGCAGCTTAGAGTCGGGATCAGGTCAGCCCCAGCATTTT.

The chain's CDR3 is CASSSEGGLKTQYF. In DNA form, the CDR3 reads TGTGCCAGTAGCTCGGAGGGAGGACTAAAGACCCAGTACTTC. The chain uses TRBV19 and TRBJ2-5; perhaps TRBD2 as D (6 bases). V was pared by 6 bases and J by 6 bases, with 17 bases between. This CDR3 spans 14 amino acids. In germline, CDR1 is LNHDA, CDR2 SQIVND (reference sequence).

The chain joins TRBV19 to TRBJ1-5; 9 nucleotides match TRBD1. Germline V gene sequence: CDR1 LNHDA, CDR2 SQIVND (reference sequence). Unmatched junction bases numbered 6, after V lost 6 bases and J lost 6 bases. The CDR3 spans 14 residues. This CDR3 is CASSRGQGSQPQHF. The CDR3 DNA sequence: TGTGCCAGTAGCAGGGGACAGGGAAGTCAGCCCCAGCATTTT.

J is TRBJ1-2 and V is TRBV5-1; TRBD1 matches at 7 bases. CDR1 is SGHRS and CDR2 is YFSETQ in the germline V gene. With 0 bases clipped from V and 10 bases from J, the junction kept 9 bases outside the gene matches. The CDR3 is 14 amino acids. DNA of the CDR3: TGCGCCAGCAGCTTGGGACAGGGCGGTAGTGCCTACACCTTC. As protein: CASSLGQGGSAYTF.

The chain carries TRBV1 and TRBJ1-2; the table's D call, TRBD1, has no DNA check behind it. TRBV1 is listed as a pseudogene. This CDR3 is 15 amino acids long. CDR3: CTSSPRQVFGIGYTF. The CDR3 nucleotides read TGCACCAGCAGCCCTCGACAGGTCTTCGGGATTGGCTACACCTTC.

The chain combines TRBV11-2 with TRBJ2-5, with 9 bases fitting TRBD1. CDR1 SGHAT and CDR2 FQNNGV come from the germline V gene. V was pared by 3 bases and J by 5 bases, with 4 bases of the junction left unmatched. The CDR3 has 14 amino acids. CDR3 DNA: TGTGCCAGCAGCTTTGACAGGGGGGGGGAGACCCAGTACTTC. Its protein product is CASSFDRGGETQYF.